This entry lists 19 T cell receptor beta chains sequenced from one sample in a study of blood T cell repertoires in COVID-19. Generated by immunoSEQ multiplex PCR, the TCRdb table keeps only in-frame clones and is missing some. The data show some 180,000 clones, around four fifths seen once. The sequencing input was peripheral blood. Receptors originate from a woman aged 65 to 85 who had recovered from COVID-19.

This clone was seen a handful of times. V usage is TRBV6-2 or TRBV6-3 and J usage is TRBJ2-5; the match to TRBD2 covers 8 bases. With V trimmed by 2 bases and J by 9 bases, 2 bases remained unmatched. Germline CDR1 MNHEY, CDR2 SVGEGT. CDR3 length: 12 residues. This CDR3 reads CASSYGGLAQYF. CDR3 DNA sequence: TGTGCCAGCAGTTACGGGGGACTAGCCCAGTACTTC.

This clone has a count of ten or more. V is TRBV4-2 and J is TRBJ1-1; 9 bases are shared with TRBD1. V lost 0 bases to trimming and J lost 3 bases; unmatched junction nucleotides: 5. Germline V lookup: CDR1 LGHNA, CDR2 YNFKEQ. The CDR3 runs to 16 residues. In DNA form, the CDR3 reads TGTGCCAGCAGCCAAGATTGGAGACAGGGGGACACTGAAGCTTTCTTT. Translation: CASSQDWRQGDTEAFF.

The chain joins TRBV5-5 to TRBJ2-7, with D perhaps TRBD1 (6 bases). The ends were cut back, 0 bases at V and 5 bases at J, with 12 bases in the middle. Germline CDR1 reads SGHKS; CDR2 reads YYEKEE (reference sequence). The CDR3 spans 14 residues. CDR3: CASSLAPNRDEQYF. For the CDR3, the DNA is TGTGCCAGCAGCTTGGCCCCCAACAGGGACGAGCAGTACTTC.

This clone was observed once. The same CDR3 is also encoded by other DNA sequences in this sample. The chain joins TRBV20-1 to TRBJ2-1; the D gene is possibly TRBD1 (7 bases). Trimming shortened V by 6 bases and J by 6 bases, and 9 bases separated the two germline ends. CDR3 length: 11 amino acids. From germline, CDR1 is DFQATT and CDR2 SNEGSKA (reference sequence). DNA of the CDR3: TGCAGTGCCCAGGGGGGCAATGAGCAGTTCTTC. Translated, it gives CSAQGGNEQFF.

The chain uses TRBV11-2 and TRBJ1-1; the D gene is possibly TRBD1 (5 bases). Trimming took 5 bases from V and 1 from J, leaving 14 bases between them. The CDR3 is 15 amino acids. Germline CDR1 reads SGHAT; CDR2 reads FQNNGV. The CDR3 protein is CASSPPLGGNTEAFF. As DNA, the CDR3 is TGTGCCAGCAGCCCCCCGCTCGGGGGGAACACTGAAGCTTTCTTT.

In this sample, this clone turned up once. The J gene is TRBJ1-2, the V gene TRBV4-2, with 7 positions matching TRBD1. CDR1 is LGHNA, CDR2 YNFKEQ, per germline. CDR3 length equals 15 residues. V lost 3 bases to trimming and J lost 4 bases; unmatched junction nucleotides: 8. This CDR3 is CASSHPGTDTYGYTF. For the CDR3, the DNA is TGTGCCAGCAGCCACCCCGGGACAGACACCTATGGCTACACCTTC.

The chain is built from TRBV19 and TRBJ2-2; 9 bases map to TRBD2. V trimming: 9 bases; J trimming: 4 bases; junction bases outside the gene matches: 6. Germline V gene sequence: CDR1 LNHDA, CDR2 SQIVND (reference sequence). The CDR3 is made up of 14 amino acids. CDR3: CASRPGLATGELFF. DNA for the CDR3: TGTGCCAGCCGACCGGGACTAGCCACCGGGGAGCTGTTTTTT.

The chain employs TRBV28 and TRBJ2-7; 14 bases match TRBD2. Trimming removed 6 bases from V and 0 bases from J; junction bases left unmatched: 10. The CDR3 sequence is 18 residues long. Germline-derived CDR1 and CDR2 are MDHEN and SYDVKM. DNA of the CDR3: TGTGCCAGCAGCTCGGGACTAGCGGGAGTTACCTACTCCTACGAGCAGTACTTC. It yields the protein CASSSGLAGVTYSYEQYF.

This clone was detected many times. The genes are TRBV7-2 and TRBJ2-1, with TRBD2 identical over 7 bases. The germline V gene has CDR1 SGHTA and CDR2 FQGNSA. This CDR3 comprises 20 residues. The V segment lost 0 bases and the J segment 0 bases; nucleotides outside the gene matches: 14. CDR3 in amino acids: CASSLAGVLVAGSSYNEQFF. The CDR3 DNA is TGTGCCAGCAGCTTAGCAGGGGTTCTGGTAGCGGGTAGCTCCTACAATGAGCAGTTCTTC.

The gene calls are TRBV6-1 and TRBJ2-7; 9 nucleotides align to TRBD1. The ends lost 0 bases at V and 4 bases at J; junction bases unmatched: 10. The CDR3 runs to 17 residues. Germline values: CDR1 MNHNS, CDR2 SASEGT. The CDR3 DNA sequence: TGTGCCAGCAGTGAAGCTTTGAGACAGGGGGGCAGGTACGAGCAGTACTTC. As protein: CASSEALRQGGRYEQYF.

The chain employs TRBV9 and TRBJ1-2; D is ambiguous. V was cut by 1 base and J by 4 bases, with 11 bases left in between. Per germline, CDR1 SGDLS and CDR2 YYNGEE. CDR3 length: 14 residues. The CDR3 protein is CASSVSPGVYGYTF. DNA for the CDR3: TGTGCCAGCAGCGTATCCCCCGGGGTCTATGGCTACACCTTC.

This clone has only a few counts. DNA for the CDR3: TGTGCCAGCAACCCGGACAGTTTGGTTGGATCACCCCTCCACTTT. Protein product: CASNPDSLVGSPLHF. The J gene is TRBJ1-6, the V gene TRBV6-5; maybe TRBD1 (6 bases). Per the germline V gene, CDR1 is MNHEY and CDR2 is SVGAGI. This CDR3 is 15 amino acids long. Trimming took off 7 bases at V and 10 bases at J, with 20 bases between the two ends.

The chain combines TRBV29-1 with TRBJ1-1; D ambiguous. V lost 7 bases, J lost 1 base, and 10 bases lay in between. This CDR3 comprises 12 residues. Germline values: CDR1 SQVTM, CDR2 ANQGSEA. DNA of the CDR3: TGCAGCGCCAAAGGCGGGAACACTGAAGCTTTCTTT. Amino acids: CSAKGGNTEAFF.

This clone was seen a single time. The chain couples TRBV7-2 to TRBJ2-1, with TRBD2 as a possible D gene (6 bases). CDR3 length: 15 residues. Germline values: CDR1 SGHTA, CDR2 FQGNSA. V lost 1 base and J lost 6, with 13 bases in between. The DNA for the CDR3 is TGTGCCAGCAGCTTAGGGCTGGGGGGACTCAATGAGCAGTTCTTC. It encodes CASSLGLGGLNEQFF.

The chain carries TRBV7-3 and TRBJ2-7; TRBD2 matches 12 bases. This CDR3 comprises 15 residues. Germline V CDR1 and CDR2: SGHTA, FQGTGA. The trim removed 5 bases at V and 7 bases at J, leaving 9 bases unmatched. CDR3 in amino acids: CASSPRLAGVGEQYF. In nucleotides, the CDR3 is TGTGCCAGCAGCCCCCGACTAGCGGGAGTGGGTGAGCAGTACTTC. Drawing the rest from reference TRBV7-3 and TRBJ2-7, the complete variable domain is GAGVSQTPSNKVTEKGKYVELRCDPISGHTALYWYRQSLGQGPEFLIYFQGTGAADDSGLPNDRFFAVRPEGSVSTLKIQRTERGDSAVYLCASSPRLAGVGEQYFGPGTRLTVT.

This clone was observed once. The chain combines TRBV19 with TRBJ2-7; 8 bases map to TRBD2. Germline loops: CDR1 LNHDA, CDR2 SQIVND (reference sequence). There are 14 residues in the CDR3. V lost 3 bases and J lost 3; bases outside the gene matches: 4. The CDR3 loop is CASSITSGFYEQYF. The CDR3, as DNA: TGTGCCAGTAGTATCACTAGCGGATTCTACGAGCAGTACTTC. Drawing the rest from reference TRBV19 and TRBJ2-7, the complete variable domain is DGGITQSPKYLFRKEGQNVTLSCEQNLNHDAMYWYRQDPGQGLRLIYYSQIVNDFQKGDIAEGYSVSREKKESFPLTVTSAQKNPTAFYLCASSITSGFYEQYFGPGTRLTVT.

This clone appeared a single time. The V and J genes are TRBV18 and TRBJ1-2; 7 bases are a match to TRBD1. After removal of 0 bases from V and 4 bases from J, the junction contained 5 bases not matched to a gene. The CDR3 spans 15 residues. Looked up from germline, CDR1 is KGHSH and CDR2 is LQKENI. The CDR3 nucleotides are TGTGCCAGCTCACCACCGTCCCAGGGGGGCTATGGCTACACCTTC. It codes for CASSPPSQGGYGYTF.

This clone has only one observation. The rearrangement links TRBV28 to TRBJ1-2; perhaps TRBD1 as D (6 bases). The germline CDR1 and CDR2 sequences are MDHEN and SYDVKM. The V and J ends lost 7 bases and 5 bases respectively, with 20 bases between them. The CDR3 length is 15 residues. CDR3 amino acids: CASTTPPDSQYGYTF. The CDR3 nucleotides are TGTGCCAGCACCACCCCGCCGGACAGCCAATATGGCTACACCTTC.

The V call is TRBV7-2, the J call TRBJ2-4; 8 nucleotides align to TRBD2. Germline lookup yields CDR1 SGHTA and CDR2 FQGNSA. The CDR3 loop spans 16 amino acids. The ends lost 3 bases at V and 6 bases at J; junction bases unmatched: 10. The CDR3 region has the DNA TGTGCCAGCAGCTTCCCCTGGGGGGCGGGGGGAAACATTCAGTACTTC. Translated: CASSFPWGAGGNIQYF. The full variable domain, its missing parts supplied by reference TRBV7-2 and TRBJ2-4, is GAGVSQSPSNKVTEKGKDVELRCDPISGHTALYWYRQSLGQGLEFLIYFQGNSAPDKSGLPSDRFSAERTGGSVSTLTIQRTQQEDSAVYLCASSFPWGAGGNIQYFGAGTRLSVL.